Listed here are 18 T cell receptor beta chains from one sample, sequenced in a study of cytomegalovirus exposure and HLA in healthy donors. Only in-frame clones appear in the TCRdb table, and some are missing; sequencing was by immunoSEQ multiplex PCR. The sample consists of some 150,000 clones, 87% of them appearing once. Specimen: PBMCs. These receptors originate from a man aged 18 to 29 in good health and CMV-seropositive.

The rearrangement uses TRBV30 and TRBJ2-2, with D perhaps matching TRBD1 (5 bases). This CDR3 is 13 amino acids long. Trimming stripped 0 bases from V and 4 bases from J, with 6 bases between. Germline values: CDR1 GTSNPN, CDR2 SVGIG (reference sequence). CDR3 nucleotide sequence: TGTGCCTGGAGTGTAGGGGTCACCGGGGAGCTGTTTTTT. It yields the protein CAWSVGVTGELFF.

The J gene is TRBJ2-5, the V gene TRBV5-1, with D tentatively TRBD2 (5 bases). Germline loops: CDR1 SGHRS, CDR2 YFSETQ. CDR3 length: 15 amino acids. Trimming removed 5 bases at V and 5 bases at J, with 19 bases between. CDR3 bases: TGCGCCAGCAGAACTACCGGACTTGGCCGCGAGACCCAGTACTTC. It codes for CASRTTGLGRETQYF.

The chain couples TRBV7-9 to TRBJ2-3; 7 bases line up with TRBD1. CDR1 and CDR2 from the germline V gene are SEHNR and FQNEAQ (reference sequence). This CDR3 spans 15 amino acids. V shed 4 bases, J shed 1 base, and the junction held 5 bases outside the gene matches. As DNA, the CDR3 is TGTGCCAGCAGCTCTCAGACAGGGCGCACAGATACGCAGTATTTT. It encodes CASSSQTGRTDTQYF. Full variable domain (missing parts from reference TRBV7-9 and TRBJ2-3): DTGVSQNPRHKITKRGQNVTFRCDPISEHNRLYWYRQTLGQGPEFLTYFQNEAQLEKSRLLSDRFSAERPKGSFSTLEIQRTEQGDSAMYLCASSSQTGRTDTQYFGPGTRLTVL.

The J gene is TRBJ2-5, the V gene TRBV27; 9 nucleotides line up with TRBD1. The germline gives CDR1 MNHEY, CDR2 SMNVEV (reference sequence). This CDR3 has 16 amino acids. J was trimmed by 6 bases and V by 0 bases; bases with no gene match: 8. The CDR3 DNA sequence: TGTGCCAGCAGTTTATCAGGACAGGGGCGCCCCAAGACCCAGTACTTC. Translated, it gives CASSLSGQGRPKTQYF.

The J gene is TRBJ1-1, the V gene TRBV30; TRBD1 agrees at 7 bases. J lost 0 bases, V lost 4 bases, and 5 bases had no gene match. The CDR3 sequence is 14 residues long. Germline V gene sequence: CDR1 GTSNPN, CDR2 SVGIG (reference sequence). CDR3 bases: TGTGCCTGGACCGAGGGACAGCTGAACACTGAAGCTTTCTTT. Translation: CAWTEGQLNTEAFF. The full variable domain, completed using reference TRBV30 and TRBJ1-1, is SQTIHQWPATLVQPVGSPLSLECTVEGTSNPNLYWYRQAAGRGLQLLFYSVGIGQISSEVPQNLSASRPQDRQFILSSKKLLLSDSGFYLCAWTEGQLNTEAFFGQGTRLTVV.

V and J are TRBV7-9 and TRBJ2-7; 9 nucleotides line up with TRBD1. Germline trimming cut 5 bases from V and 3 bases from J; bases unmatched to any gene: 17. The V gene's germline CDR1 is SEHNR and CDR2 FQNEAQ (reference sequence). The CDR3 consists of 18 residues. CDR3 DNA sequence: TGTGCCAGCAGCGGGGGGACAGGGTCGGCTAGCGTACTCTACGAGCAGTACTTC. It specifies CASSGGTGSASVLYEQYF.

This chain connects TRBV6-1 to TRBJ2-3; 11 bases agree with TRBD2. The CDR3 is 14 amino acids. Germline values: CDR1 MNHNS, CDR2 SASEGT. Trimming at V came to 8 bases and at J to 5 bases, leaving 6 bases not matched to a gene. CDR3 sequence reads: CASATSGSRDTQYF. In DNA form, the CDR3 reads TGTGCCAGCGCAACTAGCGGGAGTAGAGATACGCAGTATTTT.

This chain uses TRBV25-1 with TRBJ1-2, with D unclear. The CDR3 spans 12 residues. V was pared by 8 bases and J by 0 bases, with 7 bases between. Germline loops: CDR1 MGHDK, CDR2 SYGVNS. Here the CDR3 reads CASGLANYGYTF. For the CDR3, the DNA is TGTGCCAGCGGTCTAGCTAACTATGGCTACACCTTC.

This CDR3 is CASSLSRWGLQGTGELFF. The CDR3 DNA is TGTGCCAGCAGTTTGAGCAGGTGGGGGCTTCAGGGGACCGGGGAGCTGTTTTTT. The chain couples TRBV28 to TRBJ2-2, with D perhaps matching TRBD1 (6 bases). The CDR3 runs to 18 residues. Germline CDR1 reads MDHEN; CDR2 reads SYDVKM. V was clipped by 3 bases and J by 5 bases, with 22 bases between them. Looking up the rest from reference TRBV28 and TRBJ2-2 gives the full variable domain: DVKVTQSSRYLVKRTGEKVFLECVQDMDHENMFWYRQDPGLGLRLIYFSYDVKMKEKGDIPEGYSVSREKKERFSLILESASTNQTSMYLCASSLSRWGLQGTGELFFGEGSRLTVL.

The V call is TRBV11-3, the J call TRBJ2-1, with 9 bases identical to TRBD1. The V and J ends lost 1 base and 8 bases, in that order; junction bases with no gene match: 6. Germline CDR1 and CDR2: SGHNT and YENEEA. The CDR3 has 15 amino acids. The CDR3 loop reads CASSLGTGVIDEQFF. The CDR3 bases are TGTGCCAGCAGCTTAGGGACAGGGGTTATCGATGAGCAGTTCTTC.

The CDR3 spells CATSSLSRTQQFF. DNA for the CDR3: TGTGCCACCAGCAGCCTCTCGAGGACTCAGCAGTTCTTC. The gene calls are TRBV15 and TRBJ2-1; the D gene is possibly TRBD2 (5 bases). This CDR3 contains 13 residues. The germline V and J ends were trimmed by 3 bases and 11 bases, with 14 bases remaining between them. Per germline, CDR1 LNHNV and CDR2 YYDKDF (reference sequence).

This clone occurred a few times. V and J are TRBV6-5 and TRBJ1-3, with D possibly matching TRBD1 (5 bases). CDR1 is MNHEY and CDR2 is SVGAGI in the germline V gene. Deletions cut 6 bases from V and 4 bases from J, with 10 bases between. This CDR3 is built from 13 residues. CDR3 sequence reads: CASSGGGGNTIYF. The CDR3 DNA reads as TGTGCCAGCAGCGGGGGAGGCGGAAACACCATATATTTT.

This clone has a handful of counts. The chain carries TRBV4-1 and TRBJ2-1; 9 positions agree with TRBD1. The CDR3 sequence is 15 residues long. In germline, CDR1 is MGHRA, CDR2 YSYEKL. The J segment lost 9 bases and the V segment lost 2 bases, leaving 8 bases of the junction unmatched. The CDR3 DNA reads TGCGCCAGCAGCCAACCGGGACAGGGTAAGGCTGAGCAGTTCTTC. Amino acid sequence: CASSQPGQGKAEQFF.

The V call is TRBV10-3, the J call TRBJ1-3; tentative D call: TRBD1 (6 bases). Trimming cost V 4 bases and J 4 bases, with 11 bases left between them. There are 14 residues in the CDR3. CDR1 is ENHRY and CDR2 is SYGVKD in the germline V gene. CDR3 residues: CAISADREGNTIYF. CDR3 DNA: TGTGCCATCAGTGCGGACAGAGAAGGAAACACCATATATTTT.

The genes are TRBV15 and TRBJ2-7; maybe TRBD2 (5 bases). The CDR3 is made up of 13 amino acids. CDR1 and CDR2 from the germline V gene are LNHNV and YYDKDF (reference sequence). Trimming took 0 bases from V and 6 from J, leaving 9 bases between them. The CDR3 DNA is TGTGCCACCAGCAGAGAGGGAGAGAGCGAGCAGTACTTC. The encoded protein is CATSREGESEQYF.

The chain is built from TRBV18 and TRBJ1-1; a possible D gene is TRBD1 (6 bases). Germline V gene lookup returns CDR1 KGHSH and CDR2 LQKENI. This CDR3 has 15 amino acids. Trimming cost V 3 bases and J 1 base, with 12 bases left between them. In DNA, the CDR3 is TGTGCCAGCTCACCCGACAGGAAAAGGAACACTGAAGCTTTCTTT. This codes for CASSPDRKRNTEAFF.

The V and J genes are TRBV9 and TRBJ2-1, with D perhaps TRBD2 (6 bases). Germline V lookup: CDR1 SGDLS, CDR2 YYNGEE. V was trimmed by 4 bases and J by 10 bases, leaving 18 bases between them. CDR3 length: 14 amino acids. The CDR3 sequence: CASSRDIGTVEQFF. CDR3 sequence (DNA): TGTGCCAGCAGCCGTGATATTGGGACTGTCGAGCAGTTCTTC.

The gene calls are TRBV12-2 and TRBJ2-1; TRBD1 reflects the table's D call only, with no check against the DNA. TRBV12-2 is a listed pseudogene. This CDR3 is 16 amino acids long. The CDR3 here is CASRFGPARIHNEQFF. The CDR3 bases are TGTGCAAGTCGCTTTGGGCCCGCAAGAATCCACAATGAGCAGTTCTTC.